One and the same sample provided the 6 T cell receptor beta chains below, sequenced in a study of cytomegalovirus exposure and HLA in healthy donors. Primers: 60 Vbeta forward and 13 Jbeta reverse. The data were produced by immunoSEQ multiplex PCR, yet TCRdb's version contains in-frame clones alone and is incomplete. The sample yields 65,000 to 90,000 clones, around 73% seen once. The sample was PBMCs. The source is a woman aged 40 to 50 in good health and CMV-seropositive.

In this sample, this clone turned up a few times. As DNA, the CDR3 is TGTGCCAGCAGCTCGGGACAGTATAATTCACCCCTCCACTTT. It translates to CASSSGQYNSPLHF. J is TRBJ1-6 and V is TRBV7-9, with 7 bases matching TRBD1. CDR1 SEHNR and CDR2 FQNEAQ come from the germline V gene (reference sequence). This CDR3 has 14 amino acids. The V gene end was trimmed by 4 bases and the J gene end by 4 bases; junction bases not matched to a gene: 1.

This clone was counted a few times. The chain carries TRBV5-1 and TRBJ1-6; 7 bases line up with TRBD1. This CDR3 contains 15 residues. Trimming cost V 0 bases and J 9 bases; bases outside gene matches: 6. Germline V lookup: CDR1 SGHRS, CDR2 YFSETQ. Here the CDR3 reads CASSLGGTEASPLHF. The CDR3 nucleotides are TGCGCCAGCAGCTTGGGGGGGACAGAAGCTTCACCCCTCCACTTT.

The chain employs TRBV5-4 and TRBJ1-5; D gene unclear. This CDR3 contains 15 residues. Germline CDR1 is SGHNT and CDR2 is YYREEE (reference sequence). V lost 0 bases and J lost 1, with 8 bases in between. CDR3 bases: TGTGCCAGCAGCTTGGGGGGAGTAAGCAATCAGCCCCAGCATTTT. It yields the protein CASSLGGVSNQPQHF.

This clone came up a few times. The chain recombines TRBV6-1 with TRBJ2-6; D remains ambiguous. CDR3 size: 13 residues. Trimming took off 5 bases at V and 4 bases at J, with 6 bases between the two ends. CDR1 and CDR2 from the germline V gene are MNHNS and SASEGT. The CDR3 sequence: CASSLEGANVLTF. In nucleotides, the CDR3 is TGTGCCAGCAGTCTCGAGGGGGCCAACGTCCTGACTTTC.

This rearrangement joins TRBV5-6 to TRBJ1-1; D not certain. The CDR3 runs 15 residues. The germline V gene has CDR1 SGHDT and CDR2 YYEEEE. With 1 base removed from V and 3 bases from J, the gap between germline ends came to 13 bases. CDR3 sequence (DNA): TGTGCCAGCAGCTTGTGGGGAGGCGAGGACACTGAAGCTTTCTTT. This encodes CASSLWGGEDTEAFF.

V and J are TRBV2 and TRBJ2-6; 10 nucleotides match TRBD1. The CDR3 sequence is 17 residues long. Looked up from germline, CDR1 is SNHLY and CDR2 is FYNNEI. The V and J ends lost 4 bases and 3 bases, in that order; junction bases with no gene match: 6. The CDR3 region has the DNA TGTGCCAGCAGTGCTTCGACAGGGGGCTTTGGGGCCAACGTCCTGACTTTC. It is translated as CASSASTGGFGANVLTF.